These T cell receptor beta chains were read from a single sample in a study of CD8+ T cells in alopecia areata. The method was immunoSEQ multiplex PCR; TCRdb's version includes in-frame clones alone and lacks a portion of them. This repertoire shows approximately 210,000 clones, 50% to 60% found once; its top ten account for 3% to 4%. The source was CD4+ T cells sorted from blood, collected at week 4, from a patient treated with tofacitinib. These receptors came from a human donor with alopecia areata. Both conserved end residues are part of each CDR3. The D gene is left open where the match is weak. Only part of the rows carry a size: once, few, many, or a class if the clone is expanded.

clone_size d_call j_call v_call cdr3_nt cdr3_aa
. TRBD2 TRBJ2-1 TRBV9 TGTGCCAGCAGCGTAGAGGGAAGCGGGGCTTCCTACAATGAGCAGTTCTTC CASSVEGSGASYNEQFF
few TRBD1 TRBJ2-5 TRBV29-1 TGCAGCGTTGAACGACAGGGTACGGAGACCCAGTACTTC CSVERQGTETQYF
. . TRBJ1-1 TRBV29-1 TGCAGCGTGATAAAGGGGGTGAACACTGAAGCTTTCTTT CSVIKGVNTEAFF
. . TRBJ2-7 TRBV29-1 TGCAGCGGTGCTCTAACTAACGAGCAGTACTTC CSGALTNEQYF
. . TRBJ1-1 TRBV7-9 TGTGCCAGCAGCCAAGACGGGGGGCTTGAAGCTTTCTTT CASSQDGGLEAFF
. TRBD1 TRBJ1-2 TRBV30 TGTGCCTGGAGGATTCCCCTGGGACAGGGGAACCATGGCTACACCTTC CAWRIPLGQGNHGYTF
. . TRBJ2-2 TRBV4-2 TGTGCCAGCAGCCAAGAAAGCAGCGGGAACACCGGGGAGCTGTTTTTT CASSQESSGNTGELFF
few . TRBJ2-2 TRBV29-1 TGCAGCGTTGATCAAGGAGAGGGGAACACCGGGGAGCTGTTTTTT CSVDQGEGNTGELFF
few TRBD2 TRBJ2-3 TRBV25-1 TGTGCCAGCTGGACTAGCGCAGATACGCAGTATTTT CASWTSADTQYF
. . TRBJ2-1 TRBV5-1 TGCGCCAGCAGCCAACAGGGTTTTTCCTACAATGAGCAGTTCTTC CASSQQGFSYNEQFF
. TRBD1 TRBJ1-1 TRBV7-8 TGTGCCAGCAGCCAGACAGGGGGGAACACTGAAGCTTTCTTT CASSQTGGNTEAFF
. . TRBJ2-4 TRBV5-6 TGTGCCAGCAGCTTAGGGGGGCGGAACATTCAGTACTTC CASSLGGRNIQYF
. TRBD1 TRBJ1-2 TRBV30 TGTGCCTGGAGTTGGGGACAGGCATCCAACTATGGCTACACCTTC CAWSWGQASNYGYTF
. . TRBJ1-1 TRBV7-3 TGTGCCAGCAGCCAACAACGGGTGAACACTGAAGCTTTCTTT CASSQQRVNTEAFF
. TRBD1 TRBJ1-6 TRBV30 TGTGCCTCAAGGACAGGGATGAGTTCACCCCTCCACTTT CASRTGMSSPLHF
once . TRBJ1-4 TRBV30 TGTGCCTGGAGCGGGAGTACAGACCCAGGGAAACTGTTTTTT CAWSGSTDPGKLFF
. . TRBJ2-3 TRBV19 TGTGCCAGTAGTAGGGGTCTCCCCGATACGCAGTATTTT CASSRGLPDTQYF
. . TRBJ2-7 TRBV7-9 TGTGCCAGCAGCTTAGGTACTAGCAACTACGAGCAGTACTTC CASSLGTSNYEQYF
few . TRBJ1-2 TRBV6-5 TGTGCCAGCAGTTTCGGTGGGGGGCAAGGCTACACCTTC CASSFGGGQGYTF
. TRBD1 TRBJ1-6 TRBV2 TGTGCCAGCAGTGACAACAGGGGGGTGTATTCACCCCTCCACTTT CASSDNRGVYSPLHF
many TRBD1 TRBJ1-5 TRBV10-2 TGCGCCAGCCGACAGGGGGGTCAGCCCCAGCATTTT CASRQGGQPQHF
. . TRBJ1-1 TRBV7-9 TGTGCCAGCAGCTTAGTGCGAAGTGGGCCAGGGAGCATCGGCACTGAAGCTTTCTTT CASSLVRSGPGSIGTEAFF
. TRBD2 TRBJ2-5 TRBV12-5 TGTGCTAGTGGTGGATTCGGGGGGACGGGGCACAAGACCCAGTACTTC CASGGFGGTGHKTQYF
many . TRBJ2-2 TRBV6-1 TGTGCCAGCATAGGGGCCGGGGAGCTGTTTTTT CASIGAGELFF
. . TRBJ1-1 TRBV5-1 TGCGCCAGCAGCTTAACCGAATGGACTGAAGCTTTCTTT CASSLTEWTEAFF
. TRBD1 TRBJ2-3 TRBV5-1 TGCGCCAGCAGCCTTGCACAGGGGGCGATGACAGATACGCAGTATTTT CASSLAQGAMTDTQYF
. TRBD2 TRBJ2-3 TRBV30 TGTGCCTGGAAAGCGGGGTTGGGGACAGATACGCAGTATTTT CAWKAGLGTDTQYF
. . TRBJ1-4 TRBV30 TGTGCCTGCCTCGGGGGGCTCGGAAAACTGTTTTTT CACLGGLGKLFF
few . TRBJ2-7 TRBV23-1 TGCGCCAGCAGAAATTACGAGCAGTACTTC CASRNYEQYF
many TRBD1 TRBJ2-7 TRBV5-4 TGTGCCAGCAGGGTGGACAGGGGAGGAACCTACGAGCAGTACTTC CASRVDRGGTYEQYF
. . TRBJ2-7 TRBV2 TGTGCCAGCAGCCGAGGGAAGGACATATCCTACGAGCAGTACTTC CASSRGKDISYEQYF
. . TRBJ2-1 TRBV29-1 TGCAGCGTTGCGATGAGCTCCTACAATGAGCAGTTCTTC CSVAMSSYNEQFF
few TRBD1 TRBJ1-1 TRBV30 TGTGCCTCCAGACAGGGAGTCGGGACTGAAGCTTTCTTT CASRQGVGTEAFF
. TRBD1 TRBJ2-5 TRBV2 TGTGCCACCGCGGCGGACAGGGAAGAGACCCAGTACTTC CATAADREETQYF
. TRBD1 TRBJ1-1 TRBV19 TGTGCCAGTAGTAGGACAGGGGACGGGGCTGAAGCTTTCTTT CASSRTGDGAEAFF
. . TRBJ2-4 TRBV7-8 TGTGCCAGCACTACTATGGAGGGACCATTAGCCAAAAACATTCAGTACTTC CASTTMEGPLAKNIQYF
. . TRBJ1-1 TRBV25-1 TGTGCCAGCAGTGAATTCCAGAACACTGAAGCTTTCTTT CASSEFQNTEAFF
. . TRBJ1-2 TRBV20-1 TGCAGTGCTAGGCAGGCGGAGGGCTACACCTTC CSARQAEGYTF
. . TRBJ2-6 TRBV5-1 TGCGCCAGCAGCTTGGAGACGGCTGGGGCCAACGTCCTGACTTTC CASSLETAGANVLTF
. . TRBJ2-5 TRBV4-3 TGCGCCAGCAGCCAAGATTGGAGGGGACAAGAGACCCAGTACTTC CASSQDWRGQETQYF